Given below is one T cell receptor (beta chain) in context. Antigen specificity is unknown. The sample belongs to a study of cytomegalovirus exposure and HLA in healthy donors. Regarding the study as a whole: A list of approximately 160 TCR beta chains associated with cytomegalovirus was given.

The PCR made use of 60 Vbeta and 13 Jbeta primers. Assay used: immunoSEQ multiplex PCR; TCRdb lists only in-frame clones, some missing. The data hold approximately 61,000 clones, with around 75% observed a single time. Germline V CDR1 and CDR2: LGHNA, YNFKEQ. Trimming cost V 2 bases and J 1 base, with 17 bases left between them. The CDR3 sequence is 17 residues long. This chain connects TRBV4-2 to TRBJ1-1; possibly TRBD1 for D (6 bases). Input material: PBMCs. This sequence originates from a man aged 50 or older in good health and CMV-seropositive. The CDR3 loop reads CASSQQLETGRNTEAFF. CDR3 nucleotide sequence: TGTGCCAGCAGCCAACAACTAGAAACAGGGAGGAACACTGAAGCTTTCTTT.